These 16 T cell receptor beta chains were sequenced from one sample in a study of OX40 agonist ivuxolimab in advanced cancers. Libraries were prepared through the immunoSEQ multiplex PCR assay. Sourced from immuneACCESS, this table was stored by TCRdb with only in-frame sequences that have V and J called. A share of the clones is absent; for the studies checked, an unresolved V gene accounts for under half, and the remainder has no known explanation. In all, the sample holds some 90,000 clones, and around 90% of those were seen once. The top ten hold 1% to 1.3% of the sample. Sequencing used CD4+ or CD8+ T cells sorted from blood, obtained in a trial of the OX40 agonist ivuxolimab. The receptors here all came from an adult with an advanced solid tumor such as melanoma, head and neck, liver or kidney cancer.

V gene TRBV5-1 combines with J gene TRBJ2-7; possible D gene TRBD1, 6 bases. This CDR3 spans 14 amino acids. Looked up from germline, CDR1 is SGHRS and CDR2 is YFSETQ. V lost 6 bases to trimming and J lost 7 bases, with 20 bases between them. The CDR3 reads CASKADRISGEQYF. CDR3 sequence (DNA): TGCGCCAGCAAGGCAGACAGGATTTCAGGAGAGCAGTACTTC.

The chain combines TRBV6-1 with TRBJ2-5, with TRBD1 matching over 7 bases. CDR1 is MNHNS and CDR2 is SASEGT in the germline V gene. The CDR3 has 17 amino acids. The trim removed 4 bases at V and 0 bases at J, leaving 11 bases unmatched. CDR3 sequence: CASSAQLTGKYQETQYF. The CDR3, as DNA: TGTGCCAGCAGTGCCCAGTTGACAGGGAAGTACCAAGAGACCCAGTACTTC.

The V and J genes are TRBV4-1 and TRBJ2-7; D possibly matches TRBD1 or TRBD2 (5 bases each). The V gene's germline CDR1 is MGHRA and CDR2 YSYEKL. Trimming shortened V by 3 bases and J by 5 bases, and 14 bases separated the two germline ends. This CDR3 contains 14 residues. Written as DNA, the CDR3 is TGCGCCAGCAGCCACTCACCCGGGGCGGACGAGCAGTACTTC. Residues: CASSHSPGADEQYF.

The gene calls are TRBV19 and TRBJ2-1; TRBD1 agrees at 9 bases. The germline CDR1 and CDR2 sequences are LNHDA and SQIVND (reference sequence). CDR3 length: 13 residues. V was clipped by 8 bases and J by 6 bases; unmatched bases: 5. CDR3 loop: CASGGQGFNEQFF. The DNA for the CDR3 is TGTGCCAGTGGGGGACAGGGTTTCAATGAGCAGTTCTTC.

This chain's CDR3 is CASSLTRQQYGYTF. The CDR3 bases are TGTGCCAGCAGTCTAACTAGACAGCAGTATGGCTACACCTTC. V is TRBV28 and J is TRBJ1-2, with TRBD1 as a possible D gene (5 bases). Trimming cost V 5 bases and J 5 bases, with 15 bases left between them. This CDR3 is 14 amino acids long. Germline CDR1 and CDR2: MDHEN and SYDVKM.

V gene TRBV28 combines with J gene TRBJ1-5, with 9 bases aligning to TRBD1. The CDR3 runs to 15 residues. The junction had 9 bases not matched to a gene; V was cut back by 5 bases and J by 7 bases. Germline CDR1 is MDHEN and CDR2 is SYDVKM. Written as DNA, the CDR3 is TGTGCCAGCAGTGCGGGACAGGGAATGAGCCAGCCCCAGCATTTT. The encoded protein is CASSAGQGMSQPQHF.

The V and J genes are TRBV5-1 and TRBJ2-1; TRBD1 is a possible D gene (5 bases). Germline V gives CDR1 SGHRS, CDR2 YFSETQ. The CDR3 sequence is 14 residues long. Deletions cut 0 bases from V and 5 bases from J, with 9 bases between. The CDR3 sequence: CASSLEGRDNEQFF. The DNA of the CDR3 is TGCGCCAGCAGCTTGGAGGGCAGGGACAATGAGCAGTTCTTC.

The rearrangement uses TRBV2 and TRBJ1-3; tentative D call: TRBD1 (6 bases). V shed 6 bases and J shed 2 bases, with 11 bases lying between them. CDR3 length equals 14 residues. Per germline, CDR1 SNHLY and CDR2 FYNNEI. The CDR3 bases are TGTGCCAGCAGGGCAACAGGGACTGGAAACACCATATATTTT. This encodes CASRATGTGNTIYF.

This rearrangement joins TRBV19 to TRBJ2-2; D remains unclear. The CDR3 contains 15 residues. The germline V and J ends were trimmed by 7 bases and 4 bases, with 16 bases remaining between them. Germline lookup yields CDR1 LNHDA and CDR2 SQIVND (reference sequence). CDR3 sequence: CASKLTEVLTGELFF. DNA of the CDR3: TGTGCCAGTAAACTGACCGAAGTCCTCACCGGGGAGCTGTTTTTT.

V is TRBV6-6 and J is TRBJ1-1, with a possible D match to TRBD1 (5 bases). CDR3 size: 12 residues. CDR1 is MNHNY, CDR2 SVGAGI, per germline (reference sequence). The V end was cut by 6 bases, the J end by 6 bases, with 11 bases between. The CDR3 sequence is CASSPGFPEAFF. The CDR3 DNA sequence: TGTGCCAGCAGCCCAGGGTTCCCTGAAGCTTTCTTT.

The gene calls are TRBV6-4 and TRBJ2-1; 7 positions agree with TRBD1. Germline CDR1 MRHNA, CDR2 SNTAGT. V dropped 4 bases and J dropped 10; count of bases not matched to a gene: 7. The CDR3 covers 13 residues. DNA of the CDR3: TGTGCCAGCAGTGCGCTACAGGGACAGGAGCAGTTCTTC. Amino acids: CASSALQGQEQFF.

The V and J genes are TRBV5-5 and TRBJ2-7; TRBD2 matches at 7 bases. V was clipped by 5 bases and J by 2 bases; unmatched bases: 10. This CDR3 comprises 15 residues. The germline CDR1 and CDR2 sequences are SGHKS and YYEKEE (reference sequence). CDR3 loop: CASRLMGDYPYEQYF. For the CDR3, the DNA is TGTGCCAGCAGGCTGATGGGGGACTACCCCTACGAGCAGTACTTC. The variable domain in full, completed from reference TRBV5-5 and TRBJ2-7, reads DAGVTQSPTHLIKTRGQQVTLRCSPISGHKSVSWYQQVLGQGPQFIFQYYEKEERGRGNFPDRFSARQFPNYSSELNVNALLLGDSALYLCASRLMGDYPYEQYFGPGTRLTVT.

The chain couples TRBV11-3 to TRBJ2-7; TRBD2 matches 7 bases. CDR3 size: 13 residues. The trim removed 5 bases at V and 0 bases at J, leaving 1 base unmatched. Germline assignment: CDR1 SGHNT and CDR2 YENEEA. The CDR3 reads CASSRDYSYEQYF. CDR3 nucleotide sequence: TGTGCCAGCAGCCGGGACTACTCCTACGAGCAGTACTTC.

V usage is TRBV10-1 and J usage is TRBJ1-5, with TRBD1 matching 8 bases. The CDR3 sequence is 15 residues long. J lost 6 bases, V lost 3 bases, and 7 bases had no gene match. Looked up from germline, CDR1 is WNHNN and CDR2 is SYGVQD (reference sequence). DNA of the CDR3: TGCGCCAGCAGTGACTCAGGGGGCTCCTTTCAGCCCCAGCATTTT. Translated: CASSDSGGSFQPQHF.

The chain joins TRBV7-9 to TRBJ2-7; D remains unclear. This CDR3 is built from 14 residues. Per the germline V gene, CDR1 is SEHNR and CDR2 is FQNEAQ (reference sequence). The V end was cut by 3 bases, the J end by 1 base, with 10 bases between. CDR3 sequence (DNA): TGTGCCAGCAGCTTTAGTGGGTTGTCCTACGAGCAGTACTTC. Its protein is CASSFSGLSYEQYF. Based on the CDR3 plus reference TRBV7-9 and TRBJ2-7, the full variable domain is DTGVSQNPRHKITKRGQNVTFRCDPISEHNRLYWYRQTLGQGPEFLTYFQNEAQLEKSRLLSDRFSAERPKGSFSTLEIQRTEQGDSAMYLCASSFSGLSYEQYFGPGTRLTVT.

The chain carries TRBV19 and TRBJ2-7; TRBD2 agrees at 8 bases. With 4 bases clipped from V and 0 bases from J, the junction kept 5 bases outside the gene matches. This CDR3 has 15 residues. Germline assignment: CDR1 LNHDA and CDR2 SQIVND (reference sequence). This CDR3 reads CASSTKSGSSYEQYF. Here the CDR3 DNA reads TGTGCCAGTAGTACGAAAAGCGGGAGCTCCTACGAGCAGTACTTC.